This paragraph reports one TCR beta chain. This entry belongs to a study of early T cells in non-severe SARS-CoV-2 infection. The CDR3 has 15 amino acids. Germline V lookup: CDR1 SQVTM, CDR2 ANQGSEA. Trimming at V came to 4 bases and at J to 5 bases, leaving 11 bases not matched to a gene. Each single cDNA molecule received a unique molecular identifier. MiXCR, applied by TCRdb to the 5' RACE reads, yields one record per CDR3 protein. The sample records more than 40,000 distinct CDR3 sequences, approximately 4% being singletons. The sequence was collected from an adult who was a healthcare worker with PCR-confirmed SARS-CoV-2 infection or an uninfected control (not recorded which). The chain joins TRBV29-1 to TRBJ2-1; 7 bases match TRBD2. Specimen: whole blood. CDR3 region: CSVGTGGRWNNEQFF. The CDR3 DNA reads TGCAGCGTTGGGACTGGCGGGAGATGGAACAATGAGCAGTTCTTC.